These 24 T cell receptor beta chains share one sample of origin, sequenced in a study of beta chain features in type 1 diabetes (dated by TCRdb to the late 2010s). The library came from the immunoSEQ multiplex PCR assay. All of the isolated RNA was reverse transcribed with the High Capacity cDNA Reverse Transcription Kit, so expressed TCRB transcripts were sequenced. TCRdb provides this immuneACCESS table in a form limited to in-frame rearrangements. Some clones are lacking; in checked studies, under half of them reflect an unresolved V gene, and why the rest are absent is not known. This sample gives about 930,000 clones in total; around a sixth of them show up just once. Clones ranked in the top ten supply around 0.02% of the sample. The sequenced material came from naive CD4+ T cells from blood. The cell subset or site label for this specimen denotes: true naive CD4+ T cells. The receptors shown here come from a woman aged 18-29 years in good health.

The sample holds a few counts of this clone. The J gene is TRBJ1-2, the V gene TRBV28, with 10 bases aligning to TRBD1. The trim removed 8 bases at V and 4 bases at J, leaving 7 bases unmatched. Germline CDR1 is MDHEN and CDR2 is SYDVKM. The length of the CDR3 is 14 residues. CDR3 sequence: CASRDRGLSYGYTF. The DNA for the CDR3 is TGTGCCAGCCGGGACAGGGGCCTCTCCTATGGCTACACCTTC.

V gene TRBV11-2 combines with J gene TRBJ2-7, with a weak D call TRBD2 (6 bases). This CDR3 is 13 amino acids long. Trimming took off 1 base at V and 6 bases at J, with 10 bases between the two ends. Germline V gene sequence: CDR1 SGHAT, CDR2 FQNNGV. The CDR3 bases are TGTGCCAGCAGCTTAGCGGGAGCTGTCGAGCAGTACTTC. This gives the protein CASSLAGAVEQYF.

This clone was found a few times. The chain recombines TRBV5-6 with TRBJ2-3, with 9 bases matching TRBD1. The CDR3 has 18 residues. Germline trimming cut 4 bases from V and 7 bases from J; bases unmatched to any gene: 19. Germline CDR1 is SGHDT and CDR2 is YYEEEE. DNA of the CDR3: TGTGCCAGCAGCCTGATCGACCGGGACAGGGTAGGGCGTAATACGCAGTATTTT. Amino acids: CASSLIDRDRVGRNTQYF. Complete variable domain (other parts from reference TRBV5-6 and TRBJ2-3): DAGVTQSPTHLIKTRGQQVTLRCSPKSGHDTVSWYQQALGQGPQFIFQYYEEEERQRGNFPDRFSGHQFPNYSSELNVNALLLGDSALYLCASSLIDRDRVGRNTQYFGPGTRLTVL.

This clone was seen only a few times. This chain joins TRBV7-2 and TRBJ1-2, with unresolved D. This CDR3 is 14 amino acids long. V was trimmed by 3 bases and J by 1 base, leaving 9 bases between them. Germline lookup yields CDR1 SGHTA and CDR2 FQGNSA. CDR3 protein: CASSFLPVNYGYTF. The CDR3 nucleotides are TGTGCCAGCAGCTTTCTACCCGTTAACTATGGCTACACCTTC.

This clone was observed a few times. CDR3 region: CATRDMGGDSGANVLTF. The CDR3, as DNA: TGTGCCACCCGGGACATGGGCGGAGACTCTGGGGCCAACGTCCTGACTTTC. The J gene is TRBJ2-6, the V gene TRBV15; D is possibly TRBD1 (6 bases). Looked up from germline, CDR1 is LNHNV and CDR2 is YYDKDF (reference sequence). Trimming pared 8 bases from V and 0 bases from J, leaving 17 bases between. The CDR3 spans 17 residues. The full variable domain, in which reference TRBV15 and TRBJ2-6 provide the parts outside the CDR3, is DAMVIQNPRYQVTQFGKPVTLSCSQTLNHNVMYWYQQKSSQAPKLLFHYYDKDFNNEADTPDNFQSRRPNTSFCFLDIRSPGLGDTAMYLCATRDMGGDSGANVLTFGAGSRLTVL.

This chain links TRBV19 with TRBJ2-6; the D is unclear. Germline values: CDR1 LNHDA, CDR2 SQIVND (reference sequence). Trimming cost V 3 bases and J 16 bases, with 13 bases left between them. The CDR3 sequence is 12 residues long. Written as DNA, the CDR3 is TGTGCCAGTAGTATGAACTATAGACCACTGACTTTC. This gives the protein CASSMNYRPLTF.

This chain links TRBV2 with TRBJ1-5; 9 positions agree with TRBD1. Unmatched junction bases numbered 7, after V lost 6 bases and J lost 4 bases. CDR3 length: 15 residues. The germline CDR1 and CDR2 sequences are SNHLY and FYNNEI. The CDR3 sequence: CASRWDRAKNQPQHF. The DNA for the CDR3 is TGTGCCAGCAGATGGGACAGGGCTAAAAATCAGCCCCAGCATTTT.

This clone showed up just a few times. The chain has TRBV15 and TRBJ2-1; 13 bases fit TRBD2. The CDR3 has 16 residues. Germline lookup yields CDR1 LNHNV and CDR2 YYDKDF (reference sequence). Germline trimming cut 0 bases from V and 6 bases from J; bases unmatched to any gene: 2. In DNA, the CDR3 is TGTGCCACCAGCAGAGATGGACTAGCGGGAGTCAATGAGCAGTTCTTC. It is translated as CATSRDGLAGVNEQFF.

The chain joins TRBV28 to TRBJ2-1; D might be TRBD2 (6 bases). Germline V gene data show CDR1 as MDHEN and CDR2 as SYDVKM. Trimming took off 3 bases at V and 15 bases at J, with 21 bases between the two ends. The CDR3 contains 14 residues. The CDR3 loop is CASSFGGTSGSLFF. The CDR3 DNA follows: TGTGCCAGCAGTTTTGGGGGGACGAGTGGTTCCCTGTTCTTC. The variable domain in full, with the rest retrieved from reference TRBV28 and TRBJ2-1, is DVKVTQSSRYLVKRTGEKVFLECVQDMDHENMFWYRQDPGLGLRLIYFSYDVKMKEKGDIPEGYSVSREKKERFSLILESASTNQTSMYLCASSFGGTSGSLFFGPGTRLTVL.

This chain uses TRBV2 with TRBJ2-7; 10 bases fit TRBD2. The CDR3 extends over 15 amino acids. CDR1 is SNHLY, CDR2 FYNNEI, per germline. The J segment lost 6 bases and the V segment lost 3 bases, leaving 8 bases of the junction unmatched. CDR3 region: CASSDNRLAGSEQYF. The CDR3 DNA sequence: TGTGCCAGCAGTGATAACCGACTAGCGGGCTCCGAGCAGTACTTC.

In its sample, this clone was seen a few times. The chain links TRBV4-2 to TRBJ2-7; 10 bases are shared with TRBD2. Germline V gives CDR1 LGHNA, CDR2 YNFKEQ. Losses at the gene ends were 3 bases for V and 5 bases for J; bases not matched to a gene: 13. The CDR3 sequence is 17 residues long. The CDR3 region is CASSQRASSGRIDEQYF. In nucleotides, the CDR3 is TGTGCCAGCAGCCAGAGGGCGAGTAGCGGGAGGATCGACGAGCAGTACTTC.

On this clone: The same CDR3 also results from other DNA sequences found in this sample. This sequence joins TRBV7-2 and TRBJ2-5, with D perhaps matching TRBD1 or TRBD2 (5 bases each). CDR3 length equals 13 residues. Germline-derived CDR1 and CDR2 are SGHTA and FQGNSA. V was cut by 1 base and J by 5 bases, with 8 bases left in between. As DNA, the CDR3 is TGTGCCAGCAGCTTAGGGGGGTCGGAGACCCAGTACTTC. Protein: CASSLGGSETQYF.

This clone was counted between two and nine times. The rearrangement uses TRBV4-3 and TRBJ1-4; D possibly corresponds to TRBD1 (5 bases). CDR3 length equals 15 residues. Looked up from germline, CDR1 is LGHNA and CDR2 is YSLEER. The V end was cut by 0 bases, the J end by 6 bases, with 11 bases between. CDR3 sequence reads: CASSQDIQTDEKLFF. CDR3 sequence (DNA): TGCGCCAGCAGCCAAGATATCCAGACAGATGAAAAACTGTTTTTT.

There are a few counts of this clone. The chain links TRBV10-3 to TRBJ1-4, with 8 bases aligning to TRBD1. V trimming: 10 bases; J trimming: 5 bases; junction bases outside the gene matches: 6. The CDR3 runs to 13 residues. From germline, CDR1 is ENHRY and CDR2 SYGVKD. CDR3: CATSTGANEKLFF. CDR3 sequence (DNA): TGTGCCACCTCGACAGGGGCGAATGAAAAACTGTTTTTT.

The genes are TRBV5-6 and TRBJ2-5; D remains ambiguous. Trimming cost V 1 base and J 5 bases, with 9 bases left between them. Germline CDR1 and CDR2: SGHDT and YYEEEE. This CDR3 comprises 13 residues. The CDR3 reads CASSLIGRETQYF. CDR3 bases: TGTGCCAGCAGCTTGATAGGGCGGGAGACCCAGTACTTC.

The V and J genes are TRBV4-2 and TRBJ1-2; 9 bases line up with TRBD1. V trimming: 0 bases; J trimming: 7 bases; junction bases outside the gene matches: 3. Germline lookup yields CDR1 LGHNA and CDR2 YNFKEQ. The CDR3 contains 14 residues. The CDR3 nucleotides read TGTGCCAGCAGCCAAGACGGGACAGGGAGTGGCTACACCTTC. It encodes CASSQDGTGSGYTF.

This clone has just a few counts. CDR3 residues: CSVGGVLTDTQYF. CDR3 DNA sequence: TGCAGCGTGGGGGGGGTTCTCACAGATACGCAGTATTTT. The chain recombines TRBV29-1 with TRBJ2-3; 7 bases align to TRBD2. The CDR3 is 13 residues long. CDR1 SQVTM and CDR2 ANQGSEA come from the germline V gene. Trimming at V came to 6 bases and at J to 2 bases, leaving 5 bases not matched to a gene.

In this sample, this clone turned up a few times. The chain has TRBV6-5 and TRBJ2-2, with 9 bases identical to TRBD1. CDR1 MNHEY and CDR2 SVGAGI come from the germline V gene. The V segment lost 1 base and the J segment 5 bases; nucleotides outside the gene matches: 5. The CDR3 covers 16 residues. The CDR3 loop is CASSYLGTGLTGELFF. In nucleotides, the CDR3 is TGTGCCAGCAGTTACTTGGGGACAGGGCTAACCGGGGAGCTGTTTTTT.

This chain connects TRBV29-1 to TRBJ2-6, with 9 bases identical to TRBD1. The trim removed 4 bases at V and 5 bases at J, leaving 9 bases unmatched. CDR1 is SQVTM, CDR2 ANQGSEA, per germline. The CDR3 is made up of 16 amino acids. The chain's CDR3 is CSVVGTGKARANVLTF. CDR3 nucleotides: TGCAGCGTTGTCGGGACAGGGAAAGCTAGGGCCAACGTCCTGACTTTC.

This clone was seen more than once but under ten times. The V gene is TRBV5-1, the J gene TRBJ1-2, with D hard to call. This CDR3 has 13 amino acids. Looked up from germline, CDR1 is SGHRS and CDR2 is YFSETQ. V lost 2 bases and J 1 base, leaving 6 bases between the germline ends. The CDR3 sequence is CASSFVDNYGYTF. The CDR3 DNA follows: TGCGCCAGCAGCTTCGTAGATAACTATGGCTACACCTTC.

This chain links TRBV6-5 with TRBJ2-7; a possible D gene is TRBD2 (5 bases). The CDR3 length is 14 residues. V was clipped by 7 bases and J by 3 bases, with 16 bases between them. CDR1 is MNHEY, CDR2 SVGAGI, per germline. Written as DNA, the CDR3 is TGTGCCAGCAAACTGACCCTGGAGGTCTACGAGCAGTACTTC. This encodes CASKLTLEVYEQYF.

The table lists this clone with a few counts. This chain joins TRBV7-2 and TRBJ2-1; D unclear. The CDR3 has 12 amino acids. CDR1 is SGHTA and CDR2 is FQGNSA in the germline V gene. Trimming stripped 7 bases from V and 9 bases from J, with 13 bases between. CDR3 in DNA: TGTGCCAGCACCGACCCCCTCGGTGAGCAGTTCTTC. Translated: CASTDPLGEQFF.

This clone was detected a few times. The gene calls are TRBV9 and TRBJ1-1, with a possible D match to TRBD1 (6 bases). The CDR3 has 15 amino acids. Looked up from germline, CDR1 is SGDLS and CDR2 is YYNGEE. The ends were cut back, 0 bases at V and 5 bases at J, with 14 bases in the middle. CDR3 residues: CASSVDYREGTEAFF. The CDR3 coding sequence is TGTGCCAGCAGCGTAGACTACAGGGAGGGGACTGAAGCTTTCTTT.

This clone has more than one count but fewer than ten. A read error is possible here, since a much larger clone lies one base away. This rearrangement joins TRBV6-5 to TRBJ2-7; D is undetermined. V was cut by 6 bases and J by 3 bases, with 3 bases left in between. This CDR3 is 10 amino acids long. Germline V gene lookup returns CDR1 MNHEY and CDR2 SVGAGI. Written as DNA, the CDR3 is TGTGCCAGCAGGGACTACGAGCAGTACTTC. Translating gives CASRDYEQYF.